This T cell receptor (beta chain) appears in the sequencing data of a study of blood T cell repertoires in COVID-19. Study-wide background: Donors in the United States, Italy and Spain gave samples during acute or convalescent COVID-19. The cDNA or gDNA used as material had been derived from T cells, B-cell-depleted T cells, or PBMCs.

Assay: immunoSEQ multiplex PCR; the TCRdb copy retains only in-frame clones and omits some. Of almost 300,000 clones in the sample, roughly 91% were seen once. The germline gives CDR1 PRHDT, CDR2 FYEKMQ (reference sequence). The CDR3 runs to 13 residues. V was shortened by 3 bases and J by 5 bases, with 10 bases between the two germline ends. Enrolled during active infection, Seattle patients were then followed longitudinally. Sequenced: peripheral blood. The chain combines TRBV13 with TRBJ1-1; D gene uncertain. The receptor comes from a woman in her twenties or thirties with COVID-19, enrolled during active disease. In DNA form, the CDR3 reads TGTGCCAGCAGCTTGATATCCCAGACTGAAGCTTTCTTT. Protein sequence: CASSLISQTEAFF.